This T cell receptor beta chain came from a study of Graves' ophthalmopathy and Graves' hyperthyroidism. In the study overall: Before any treatment was given, at initial diagnosis, peripheral blood was collected. Study-level points and caveats: The authors also found most expanded thyroid clonotypes above 0.001 frequency in blood.

Those donors who had ophthalmopathy presented with moderate-to-severe activity, a CAS of ≥3, a NOSPECS of ≥4 and a duration under 3 months. This clonotype was counted many times. Antigen unknown. Amplification targeted the TCR beta CDR3 regions, with RNA transcripts as the source material. RT-PCR in the first round used HTBI primers; a second-round multiplex PCR followed. MiXCR was run by TCRdb on the multiplex PCR reads, yielding one entry per CDR3 protein. The profile shows roughly 220,000 distinct CDR3 sequences, around 45% of them singletons. Sequencing was done on a sample of peripheral blood. This sequence was found in an adult man with Graves' ophthalmopathy.

Here the CDR3 DNA reads TGCGCCAGCAGCTTCCGTGGACAGGAAGGTTCACCCCTCCACTTT. It specifies CASSFRGQEGSPLHF. The chain employs TRBV5-1 and TRBJ1-6, with 7 bases identical to TRBD1. V lost 2 bases, J lost 9 bases, and 8 bases stayed unmatched. The CDR3 extends over 15 amino acids. CDR1 and CDR2 from the germline V gene are SGHRS and YFSETQ.